Listed below are T cell receptor beta chains from one sample, sequenced in a study of a mutant IDH1 vaccine in newly diagnosed glioma. Assay: immunoSEQ multiplex PCR; the TCRdb copy retains only in-frame clones and omits some. The sample has roughly 74,000 clones, 65% to 90% seen once. These TCRs' antigens remain unknown. Sequencing was performed on PBMCs, taken from a glioma patient whose treatment included an IDH1 peptide vaccine. These TCRs come from a man aged 25 to 40 with glioma. Some clones in this sample may be carry-over from other donors' samples. Both conserved end residues are part of each CDR3. A D gene is named only where the DNA matches it firmly. Clone size is stated in some rows and not others, as once, few, many or a class when expanded.

v_call	d_call	clone_size	j_call	cdr3_length	cdr3_aa	cdr3_nt
TRBV27	.	.	TRBJ2-3	14	CASSRLGFTDTQYF	TGTGCCAGCAGCCGACTGGGATTCACAGATACGCAGTATTTT
TRBV11-2	.	once	TRBJ1-1	15	CASSLGVGVGTEAFF	TGTGCCAGCAGCTTAGGTGTCGGGGTGGGCACTGAAGCTTTCTTT
TRBV9	TRBD2	.	TRBJ2-3	15	CASSRGGGGDDTQYF	TGTGCCAGCAGCCGCGGCGGCGGGGGGGACGATACGCAGTATTTT
TRBV4-1	TRBD2	.	TRBJ2-1	17	CASSQERWGGRYNEQFF	TGCGCCAGCAGCCAAGAAAGGTGGGGGGGACGCTACAATGAGCAGTTCTTC
TRBV30	.	few	TRBJ1-5	16	CAWIVRGTRGNQPQHF	TGTGCCTGGATAGTGAGAGGGACAAGAGGCAATCAGCCCCAGCATTTT
TRBV28	.	.	TRBJ1-6	16	CASSFPGYSYNSPLHF	TGTGCCAGCAGTTTTCCCGGCTACTCCTATAATTCACCCCTCCACTTT
TRBV15	.	once	TRBJ1-2	15	CATSRDPGPNYGYTF	TGTGCCACCAGCAGAGATCCGGGACCGAACTATGGCTACACCTTC
TRBV10-3	.	.	TRBJ1-2	13	CAISESGSYGYTF	TGTGCCATCAGTGAGTCTGGGTCCTATGGCTACACCTTC
TRBV2	TRBD1	.	TRBJ1-2	14	CASSSDRAIGGYTF	TGTGCCAGCAGTTCGGACAGGGCGATCGGTGGCTACACCTTC
TRBV2	.	.	TRBJ1-2	14	CASSQSRPNYGYTF	TGTGCCAGCAGTCAATCTAGACCTAACTATGGCTACACCTTC
TRBV5-4	.	.	TRBJ2-2	13	CASSLDGIGELFF	TGTGCCAGCAGCTTGGACGGTATAGGGGAGCTGTTTTTT
TRBV9	TRBD1	.	TRBJ1-2	15	CASSAGQGAGYGYTF	TGTGCCAGCAGCGCGGGACAGGGGGCAGGCTATGGCTACACCTTC
TRBV20-1	.	once	TRBJ1-2	11	CSARGDYGYTF	TGCAGTGCTAGGGGGGACTATGGCTACACCTTC
TRBV11-2	.	.	TRBJ2-2	15	CASSFLDGEHRGAVF	TGTGCCAGCAGCTTTCTGGACGGTGAACACCGGGGAGCTGTTTTT
TRBV2	.	.	TRBJ1-2	16	CASKGLAVLNNYGYTF	TGTGCCAGCAAGGGCCTGGCAGTCCTCAATAACTATGGCTACACCTTC
TRBV7-8	TRBD2	.	TRBJ2-1	16	CASSPRLAKSYNEQFF	TGTGCCAGCAGCCCCAGACTAGCGAAATCCTACAATGAGCAGTTCTTC
TRBV13	TRBD1	.	TRBJ1-2	15	CASSLLTGTGYGYTF	TGTGCCAGCAGCCTCCTGACCGGGACAGGGTATGGCTACACCTTC
TRBV6-1	.	.	TRBJ2-7	14	CASSEFRVRDEQYF	TGTGCCAGCAGTGAATTTCGGGTCCGGGACGAGCAGTACTTC
TRBV19	TRBD1	.	TRBJ1-1	16	CASSIEGQGAGAEAFF	TGTGCCAGTAGTATAGAGGGACAGGGGGCCGGGGCTGAAGCTTTCTTT
TRBV4-2	TRBD1	.	TRBJ1-1	15	CASSLDRGDGTEAFF	TGTGCCAGCAGCCTCGACAGGGGGGATGGCACTGAAGCTTTCTTT
TRBV30	.	few	TRBJ1-3	15	CAWSVRGGSGNTIYF	TGTGCCTGGAGTGTACGGGGGGGCTCTGGAAACACCATATATTTT
TRBV19	.	.	TRBJ2-5	13	CASRGDHGETQYF	TGTGCCAGTAGGGGGGATCATGGGGAGACCCAGTACTTC
TRBV6-1	.	.	TRBJ2-7	15	CASSVQGSPRYEQYF	TGTGCCAGCAGTGTACAGGGTTCCCCTCGCTACGAGCAGTACTTC
TRBV28	.	once	TRBJ2-1	17	CASSRRYGSVKYNEQFF	TGTGCCAGCAGTCGGAGGTACGGGAGCGTAAAATACAATGAGCAGTTCTTC
TRBV10-2	.	.	TRBJ1-1	13	CASSKQGRTEAFF	TGCGCCAGCAGCAAGCAGGGGAGGACTGAAGCTTTCTTT
TRBV7-2	TRBD1	.	TRBJ2-1	18	CASSPSLGGQGSWNEQFF	TGTGCCAGCAGCCCATCCCTGGGAGGACAGGGGAGTTGGAATGAGCAGTTCTTC
TRBV11-3	.	.	TRBJ2-7	13	CASSSGTVYEQYF	TGTGCCAGCAGCTCCGGGACGGTCTACGAGCAGTACTTC
TRBV7-6	.	.	TRBJ2-5	12	CASSYALETQYF	TGTGCCAGCAGCTACGCGTTAGAGACCCAGTACTTC
TRBV27	.	.	TRBJ1-2	13	CASSFAEHYGYTF	TGTGCCAGCAGTTTTGCGGAACACTATGGCTACACCTTC
TRBV7-2	.	.	TRBJ1-6	17	CASSLNRVSSYNSPLHF	TGTGCCAGCAGCTTAAATCGGGTTAGCTCCTATAATTCACCCCTCCACTTT
TRBV27	TRBD2	.	TRBJ2-7	15	CASSRAGGTIHEQYF	TGTGCCAGCTCGAGGGCGGGGGGGACTATCCACGAGCAGTACTTC
TRBV7-3	.	.	TRBJ2-2	12	CASSSLAGELFF	TGTGCCAGCAGCTCCCTCGCCGGGGAGCTGTTTTTT
TRBV5-6	TRBD1	.	TRBJ1-1	13	CASSRTGIPEAFF	TGTGCCAGCAGCCGGACAGGGATCCCTGAAGCTTTCTTT
TRBV28	TRBD1	.	TRBJ2-5	15	CASSPDRARGETQYF	TGTGCCAGCAGCCCGGACAGGGCCAGGGGAGAGACCCAGTACTTC
TRBV5-4	TRBD2	.	TRBJ2-1	15	CASSFSGGAYNEQFF	TGTGCCAGCAGCTTTAGCGGGGGGGCGTACAATGAGCAGTTCTTC
TRBV5-4	.	.	TRBJ1-2	15	CASSLDTGSIYGYTF	TGTGCCAGCAGCTTGGACACGGGGAGTATCTATGGCTACACCTTC